What follows are 17 T cell receptor beta chains derived from one specimen sequenced in a study of PD-L1 blockade in urothelial cancer. Repertoires were generated with immunoSEQ multiplex PCR, while TCRdb's copy carries only in-frame clones and drops some. The sample yields around 30,000 clones, around 87% seen once. This sample comprised PBMCs, obtained around atezolizumab (anti-PD-L1) treatment. Receptors were obtained from a man between 45 and 60 years old with urothelial cancer.

For the CDR3, the DNA is TGTGCCAGCTCTCCGCGGCGGGAGGGGTACGAGCAGTACTTC. Residues: CASSPRREGYEQYF. The rearrangement uses TRBV27 and TRBJ2-7; 9 bases are shared with TRBD2. This CDR3 has 14 amino acids. Germline V CDR1 and CDR2: MNHEY, SMNVEV (reference sequence). V lost 8 bases, J lost 4 bases, and 9 bases stayed unmatched.

CDR3 in amino acids: CASSVGGTGSYEQYF. Here the CDR3 DNA reads TGTGCCAGCAGCGTTGGTGGGACAGGCTCCTACGAGCAGTACTTC. The chain links TRBV9 to TRBJ2-7; TRBD1 aligns across 8 bases. V was pared by 2 bases and J by 0 bases, with 4 bases of the junction left unmatched. Per germline, CDR1 SGDLS and CDR2 YYNGEE. The length of the CDR3 is 15 residues.

The CDR3 spells CASKASDSQETQYF. Here the CDR3 DNA reads TGTGCCAGCAAGGCTAGCGACAGTCAAGAGACCCAGTACTTC. The genes are TRBV2 and TRBJ2-5; weak D call: TRBD2 (6 bases). Between the trimmed V and J ends, which lost 7 bases and 2 bases, there was a span of 14 bases. This CDR3 has 14 amino acids. Germline V gene sequence: CDR1 SNHLY, CDR2 FYNNEI. The whole variable domain, filled in from reference TRBV2 and TRBJ2-5, reads EPEVTQTPSHQVTQMGQEVILRCVPISNHLYFYWYRQILGQKVEFLVSFYNNEISEKSEIFDDQFSVERPDGSNFTLKIRSTKLEDSAMYFCASKASDSQETQYFGPGTRLLVL.

The rearrangement joins TRBV14 to TRBJ2-5; 9 bases are shared with TRBD1. Per the germline V gene, CDR1 is SGHDN and CDR2 is FVKESK. This CDR3 is 15 amino acids long. V gave up 4 bases and J gave up 5 bases; unmatched junction bases: 8. The CDR3 region has the DNA TGTGCCAGCAGCCGCTCAATGACAGGGGGGGAGACCCAGTACTTC. Protein product: CASSRSMTGGETQYF.

The chain has TRBV30 and TRBJ1-1; D is undetermined. V lost 2 bases and J 8 bases, leaving 18 bases between the germline ends. Germline assignment: CDR1 GTSNPN and CDR2 SVGIG (reference sequence). The length of the CDR3 is 14 residues. The CDR3 protein is CAWSSFRVNAEAFF. CDR3 coding DNA: TGTGCCTGGAGTTCGTTCCGGGTGAACGCCGAAGCTTTCTTT. Looking up the rest from reference TRBV30 and TRBJ1-1 gives the full variable domain: SQTIHQWPATLVQPVGSPLSLECTVEGTSNPNLYWYRQAAGRGLQLLFYSVGIGQISSEVPQNLSASRPQDRQFILSSKKLLLSDSGFYLCAWSSFRVNAEAFFGQGTRLTVV.

The chain employs TRBV7-8 and TRBJ2-5; TRBD1 might be the D (5 bases). Between the trimmed V and J ends, which lost 5 bases and 1 base, there was a span of 11 bases. The CDR3 spans 14 residues. CDR1 SGHVS and CDR2 FQNEAQ come from the germline V gene. As DNA, the CDR3 is TGTGCCAGCAGCGGCCGACAGAGCCAAGAGACCCAGTACTTC. Its protein product is CASSGRQSQETQYF.

The genes are TRBV10-3 and TRBJ1-1; D unclear. CDR1 is ENHRY and CDR2 is SYGVKD in the germline V gene. V lost 1 base and J 1 base, leaving 7 bases between the germline ends. The CDR3 covers 14 residues. CDR3 nucleotides: TGTGCCATCAGTGAGTATGCGGCGAACACTGAAGCTTTCTTT. Translating it yields CAISEYAANTEAFF.

The chain is built from TRBV7-3 and TRBJ2-6; 8 bases match TRBD2. V gave up 5 bases and J gave up 2 bases; unmatched junction bases: 2. The CDR3 has 15 residues. The germline CDR1 and CDR2 sequences are SGHTA and FQGTGA. In DNA form, the CDR3 reads TGTGCCAGCAGCCGGGAGGGCGCTGGGGCCAACGTCCTGACTTTC. It yields the protein CASSREGAGANVLTF. The full variable domain, with the rest looked up from reference TRBV7-3 and TRBJ2-6, is GAGVSQTPSNKVTEKGKYVELRCDPISGHTALYWYRQSLGQGPEFLIYFQGTGAADDSGLPNDRFFAVRPEGSVSTLKIQRTERGDSAVYLCASSREGAGANVLTFGAGSRLTVL.

The rearrangement links TRBV11-3 to TRBJ2-1; D gene unclear. This CDR3 comprises 13 residues. The germline CDR1 and CDR2 sequences are SGHNT and YENEEA. V was trimmed by 0 bases and J by 9 bases, leaving 9 bases between them. The CDR3 is CASSLDQWAEQFF. The CDR3 DNA sequence: TGTGCCAGCAGCTTAGATCAGTGGGCTGAGCAGTTCTTC.

V and J are TRBV7-9 and TRBJ2-5, with 10 bases that match TRBD1. The CDR3 length is 15 residues. J lost 0 bases, V lost 5 bases, and 3 bases had no gene match. The germline V gene has CDR1 SEHNR and CDR2 FQNEAQ (reference sequence). As DNA, the CDR3 is TGTGCCAGCAGCCCGGACAGGGGGAACCAAGAGACCCAGTACTTC. Translation: CASSPDRGNQETQYF.

V is TRBV11-2 and J is TRBJ1-1; the match to TRBD1 covers 7 bases. CDR3 length: 15 amino acids. Germline CDR1 and CDR2: SGHAT and FQNNGV. With V trimmed by 5 bases and J by 0 bases, 6 bases remained unmatched. In DNA form, the CDR3 reads TGTGCCAGCAGCCCCCTAGGGGGCCTGAACACTGAAGCTTTCTTT. Its translation is CASSPLGGLNTEAFF.

This chain connects TRBV10-3 to TRBJ2-5; 9 positions match TRBD2. V lost 0 bases, J lost 5 bases, and 4 bases stayed unmatched. CDR1 and CDR2 (germline): ENHRY, SYGVKD. This CDR3 region has 15 residues. CDR3 amino acids: CAISESLAGLETQYF. In nucleotides, the CDR3 is TGTGCCATCAGTGAGTCGCTAGCGGGGTTGGAGACCCAGTACTTC.

This clone was seen just once. The V call is TRBV9, the J call TRBJ2-3; 10 positions agree with TRBD2. The V gene end was trimmed by 0 bases and the J gene end by 0 bases; junction bases not matched to a gene: 4. The CDR3 sequence is 17 residues long. The germline CDR1 and CDR2 sequences are SGDLS and YYNGEE. CDR3 nucleotide sequence: TGTGCCAGCAGCGTAGTAACTAGCGGGGAGAGCACAGATACGCAGTATTTT. This sequence encodes CASSVVTSGESTDTQYF.

This clone turned up a few times. V usage is TRBV11-3 and J usage is TRBJ2-3; D is unresolved. The CDR3 has 13 amino acids. Trimming left V 3 bases short and J 4 bases short, with 8 bases between. Germline CDR1 is SGHNT and CDR2 is YENEEA. CDR3 residues: CASSFSGPDTQYF. In DNA form, the CDR3 reads TGTGCCAGCAGCTTTTCAGGCCCAGATACGCAGTATTTT.

This rearrangement joins TRBV10-2 to TRBJ1-1, with 8 bases identical to TRBD1. With V trimmed by 4 bases and J by 0 bases, 7 bases remained unmatched. This CDR3 is built from 16 residues. In germline, CDR1 is WSHSY, CDR2 SAAADI. DNA of the CDR3: TGCGCCAGCAGTGTTGGACAGGGAAAACTGAACACTGAAGCTTTCTTT. Its protein product is CASSVGQGKLNTEAFF.

In this sample, this clone turned up a few times. The V call is TRBV7-2, the J call TRBJ1-6; TRBD1 might be the D (5 bases). The germline gives CDR1 SGHTA, CDR2 FQGNSA. V was trimmed by 5 bases and J by 4 bases, leaving 9 bases between them. The CDR3 sequence is 14 residues long. DNA for the CDR3: TGTGCCAGCAGCCTGGGGACTTATAATTCACCCCTCCACTTT. As protein: CASSLGTYNSPLHF.

This chain links TRBV9 with TRBJ2-7; perhaps TRBD1 as D (6 bases). Germline CDR1 SGDLS, CDR2 YYNGEE. The CDR3 loop spans 14 amino acids. Trimming removed 10 bases at V and 2 bases at J, with 19 bases between. The CDR3 nucleotides are TGTGCCCCTCCCCAGGACAGCATCACCTACGAGCAGTACTTC. This encodes CAPPQDSITYEQYF.